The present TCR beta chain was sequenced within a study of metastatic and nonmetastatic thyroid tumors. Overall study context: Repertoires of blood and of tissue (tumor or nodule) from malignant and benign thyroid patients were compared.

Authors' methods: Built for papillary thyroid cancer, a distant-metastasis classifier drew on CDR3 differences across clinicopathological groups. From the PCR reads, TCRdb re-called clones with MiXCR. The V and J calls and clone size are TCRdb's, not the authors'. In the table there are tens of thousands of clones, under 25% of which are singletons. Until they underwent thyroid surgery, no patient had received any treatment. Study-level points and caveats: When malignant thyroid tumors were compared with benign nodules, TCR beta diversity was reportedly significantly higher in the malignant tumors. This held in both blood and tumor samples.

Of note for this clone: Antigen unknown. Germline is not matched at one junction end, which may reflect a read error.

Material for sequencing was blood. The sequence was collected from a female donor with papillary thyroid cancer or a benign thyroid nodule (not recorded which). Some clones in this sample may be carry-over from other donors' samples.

The CDR3 DNA reads as TGTGCCAGTAGTATAGCGGGGGTCTCTGTGGCCAACGCCCTGACTTTC. It specifies CASSIAGVSVANALTF. The chain links TRBV19 to TRBJ2-6, with a tentative D call TRBD2 (6 bases). Germline V gene lookup returns CDR1 LNHDA and CDR2 SQIVND (reference sequence). This CDR3 spans 16 amino acids. The whole variable domain, remainder taken from reference TRBV19 and TRBJ2-6, is DGGITQSPKYLFRKEGQNVTLSCEQNLNHDAMYWYRQDPGQGLRLIYYSQIVNDFQKGDIAEGYSVSREKKESFPLTVTSAQKNPTAFYLCASSIAGVSVANALTFGAGSRLTVL.